This T cell receptor (beta chain) stems from a study of cytomegalovirus exposure and HLA in healthy donors (dated by TCRdb to about 2017). Regarding the complete study: An earlier analysis of approximately 600 of the donors reported 276 Gb of sequence data and roughly 110 million unique TCR beta sequences from some 180 million T cells. In an earlier analysis of 587 of the donors, high-throughput TCR beta sequencing was used to judge whether each TCR beta V gene segment behaved as functional or pseudogenic. The study combined high-throughput TCR immunosequencing, statistical association of individual TCRs with disease status, and machine learning to predict cytomegalovirus infection status. Approximately 300 gigabases of sequencing data and approximately 91 million unique TCR sequences made up an early release that covered 640 HLA-typed donors. Rather than drawing on any new phenotypic data, the later analysis identified candidate immune exposures from TCR beta sequences and the way those sequences occurred across donors. A later analysis re-examined previously published TCR beta repertoires from 600 to 700 donors and added high-resolution HLA genotyping to investigate patterns of TCR occurrence. Four or five DR-DQ haplotypes were handled as single units for association and clustering because linkage in the cohort was strong. Donor age, sex, ethnicity and CMV serostatus were collected together with the repertoire data. All discovery cohort repertoires had been generated using a single sequencing platform. Class I and class II HLA loci were covered by the typing at four-digit resolution. Using immunosequencing, the study profiled T cell repertoires from about 610 subjects and related those repertoires to cytomegalovirus serostatus. Of the roughly 410 genotyped donors, roughly 76% were placed in the genetic ancestry cluster associated with self-reported Caucasian donors. Among 300 to 450 genotyped donors of the cohort, an average of roughly 240,000 unique TCR beta nucleotide sequences were sequenced per donor, around 20% of them non-productive. Genome-wide SNP genotypes for about 60% of the roughly 700 donors were used in a later genetic analysis, which treated that subset as a discovery cohort. In addition to the first cohort of 666 subjects, a separate validation cohort of approximately 130 different subjects was used. Typing coverage differed by locus: A, B, C, DRB1 and DQB1 were typed in about 620-640 donors, DQA1 in 500 to 550, DPA1 in nearly 610, and DPB1 in around 490. The aim of the study was to test whether cataloging public T cell receptors could identify signatures of past pathogen exposure.

The library was generated by the immunoSEQ multiplex PCR assay. The multiplex PCR relied on a mix of 60 forward primers for TCR Vbeta segments and 13 reverse primers for TCR Jbeta segments. The CDR3 region of rearranged TCR beta genes was amplified from genomic DNA by a multiplex PCR assay. The amplified TCR beta libraries were sequenced on the Illumina HiSeq System as 87-base-pair reads. As for the authors' bioinformatics: A later analysis counted about 80 million unique TCR beta chains across the 550 to 700 repertoires, and around 9.9 million of these chains were shared by at least two donors. Raw reads were error-corrected and collapsed into unique sequences by a nearest-neighbor algorithm in which closely related sequences were merged to remove PCR and sequencing errors. Alignment of CDR3 sequences to IMGT reference sequences was used to assign V, D and J gene segments. For a sequence to be retained, at least a six-nucleotide match to both a V gene segment and a J gene segment was required. A rearrangement was called productive if the CDR3 had no stop codons and remained in frame with V and J, and every other rearrangement was called non-productive. Following IMGT convention, CDR3 was defined as the stretch from the second conserved V-encoded cysteine to the conserved J-encoded phenylalanine. Sequences without an unambiguous match to a single V gene segment were excluded from the earlier analysis of about 600 of the donors. In an earlier analysis of more than 500 of the donors, a V segment was called functional when productive rearrangements were above 56.7%, and segregating when the standard deviation between donors exceeded 5%. A statistical classification framework was developed to diagnose cytomegalovirus status using the catalog of TCR beta chain sequences. V and J gene assignment, in a later analysis, came from comparing TCR nucleotide sequences with IMGT/GENE-DB human TR gene sequences. In a later analysis, CDR3 sequences and most-parsimonious VDJ recombination scenarios were assigned using the TCRdist pipeline. A later analysis defined each TCR beta chain by its CDR3 amino acid sequence plus V-gene family, and excluded reads lacking a unique V-gene family. In a later analysis, around 650 highly shared, low-generation-probability nucleotide sequences were removed to address suspected cross-contamination and a sequencing artifact. A later analysis calculated a clonal expansion index for each public chain from normalized within-repertoire ranks of inferred template counts. A later analysis computed generation probabilities with a VDJ recombination model fitted to out-of-frame rearrangements, and checked the results against IGoR. In a later analysis, hypergeometric tests were used to score TCR-TCR, TCR-HLA and TCR-CMV co-occurrence, with a repertoire-size bias correction applied to TCR pairs. In a later analysis, false discovery rates were estimated by permuting HLA or CMV assignments 20 times. In a later analysis, co-occurring TCRs were grouped using DBSCAN, and TCRdist sequence similarity was added for clustering within HLA-allele-positive subsets. Repertoires with fewer than 30,000 or more than 120,000 public chains were left out of co-occurrence clustering, as were five repertoires with anomalous nucleotide sharing. This is the immuneACCESS table as TCRdb keeps it, with only in-frame sequences that have V and J called. A part of the clones is gone; compared with another copy, unresolved V genes explain less than half, and the rest is unexplained. V, J and clone size were drawn from that table, and D and trimming were deduced from the DNA. In this sample the table shows about 180,000 clones, 77% of which occur a single time. 1.4% to 1.5% of the sample lies in the top ten.

The cohort comprised some 730 healthy bone marrow donors. Cohort members were all nominally healthy when sampled, although unrecorded immune exposures were likely present. The donor tested CMV seronegative and was one of the 352 seronegative cohort members. Each donor provided a peripheral blood sample, and peripheral blood mononuclear cells were used for TCR beta sequencing. The Qiagen DNeasy Blood Extraction Kit was used to extract genomic DNA from the blood cell samples. CDR1 and CDR2 are read off the germline V gene as SNHLY and FYNNEI. The CDR3 measures 14 amino acids from cysteine to phenylalanine. The DNA shown is the 42-base CDR3, in frame from base 1. Deletion took 2 bases off V and 1 base off J, with a span of 5 bases between the germline ends. On the study overall, not on this receptor specifically: The sequencing pipeline was judged likely to have produced a cluster of highly shared sequence variants as a technical artifact. Immune exposure information for the cohort was limited to CMV serostatus. The 87-base-pair reads could not distinguish some IMGT-functional V segments, including TRBV6-2 and TRBV6-3, so those segments were excluded. Three of the identified cytomegalovirus-associated TCR beta chains were confirmed in vitro to be specific for cytomegalovirus antigens. Because some donors lacked HLA typing at each locus, the association tests relied only on the typed subset. Cytomegalovirus status was reported to be diagnosed by the classifier with high specificity and sensitivity in both the original and validation cohorts. A later genetic analysis reported fewer N-insertions in productive TCRs among donors in an Asian-associated ancestry cluster than the roughly 700-donor mean. Broadly in line with IMGT annotations, most TCR beta V segments showed up in productive rearrangements about 87% or about 30% of the time in an earlier analysis of approximately 600 of the donors. Linkage disequilibrium might explain the correlated functional status among segregating V segments, but an unknown experimental factor could not be excluded. It was suggested by the authors that the approach could potentially be generalized to other disease states and immunological phenotypes. A further reported finding was that TCR beta sequences accurately predicted the HLA-A and HLA-B alleles for most subjects in the first cohort. V-gene and J-gene trimming of TCR beta chains was associated with a missense DCLRE1C variant in a later genetic analysis, and the association was replicated in an independent cohort. This cohort had only TCR beta chains sequenced, and the lack of alpha or paired-chain data limited which features could be detected. A later analysis found that most CMV-associated TCR beta chains appeared HLA-restricted, with HLA associations seemingly driven largely by CMV exposure. A later analysis reported that several top co-occurrence clusters appeared linked to parvovirus B19, influenza, CMV and Epstein-Barr virus. Roughly uniform sequencing depth across donors was assumed in presence/absence analyses, although this assumption may not hold. In a later analysis, some 17,000 TCR beta sequences were associated with specific HLA alleles at a false discovery rate of 0.05. Across donors, most TCR sequences were observed very rarely, whereas some public TCRs were present in many individuals. A later analysis found that TCR association rates varied across HLA loci, with DRB1 alleles showing the most associated TCRs and HLA-C alleles the fewest. A total of 150 to 200 TCR beta chains were listed by the study as associated with cytomegalovirus. A later analysis found that HLA-associated TCR beta chains were more clonally expanded and had lower generation probabilities than equally common non-associated chains. When HLA alleles, especially DR and DQ, strongly co-occurred, TCR associations were difficult to assign to individual alleles. Seventeen rarely observed V segments, including chromosome 9 orphons, were excluded from the earlier analysis of about 610 of the donors because counts were too low.

Details on this clone: Its target antigen remains unknown. No base qualities exist here, and no much larger clone lies one base off it.

The specimen sequenced was PBMCs. The receptor chain draws on TRBV2 and TRBJ1-4; the D gene identity is not certain. This receptor was obtained from a man between 18 and 29 years old in good health and CMV-seronegative. CDR3 sequence: CASSERVTNEKLFF. The DNA is TGTGCCAGCAGTGAACGGGTAACTAATGAAAAACTGTTTTTT.